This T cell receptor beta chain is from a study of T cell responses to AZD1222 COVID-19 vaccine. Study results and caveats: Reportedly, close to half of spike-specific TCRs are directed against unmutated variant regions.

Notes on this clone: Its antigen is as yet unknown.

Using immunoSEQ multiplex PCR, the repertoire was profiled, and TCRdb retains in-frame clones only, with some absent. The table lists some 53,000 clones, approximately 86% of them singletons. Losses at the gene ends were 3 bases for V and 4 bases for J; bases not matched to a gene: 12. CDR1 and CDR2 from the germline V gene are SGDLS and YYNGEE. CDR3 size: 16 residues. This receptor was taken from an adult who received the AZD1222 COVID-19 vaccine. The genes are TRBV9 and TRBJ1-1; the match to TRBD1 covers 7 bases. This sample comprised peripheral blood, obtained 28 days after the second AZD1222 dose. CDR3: CASSGGARGSVTEAFF. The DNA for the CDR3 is TGTGCCAGCAGCGGAGGGGCCAGGGGGTCGGTCACTGAAGCTTTCTTT.